A selection of T cell receptor beta chains follows, all from one sample in a study of blood T cell repertoires in COVID-19. This table comes from immunoSEQ multiplex PCR, and its TCRdb copy is limited to in-frame clones, with some not included. The sample holds about 100,000 clones; around four fifths are singletons and the top ten take over 30%. The sequenced sample was peripheral blood. The receptors come from a man aged 65-85 years with active or convalescent COVID-19. Both conserved end residues are part of each CDR3. D genes are given only for firm matches.

cdr3_aa v_call d_call
CASSYGTDASSLHF TRBV6-5 NA
CASSEVPGGSSPLHF TRBV6-1 TRBD1
CASSQGWGDNEQFF TRBV3-1/TRBV3-2 NA
CASSLGARRNQPQHF TRBV11-2 NA
CAWSRQVDQPQHF TRBV30 NA
CASSSRTGADTDTQYF TRBV6-6 TRBD1
CAISESGGVNEQFF TRBV10-3 TRBD2
CASSLRTGAHEQYF TRBV3-1/TRBV3-2 TRBD1
CASSSPENYQPQHF TRBV28 NA
CASSSQLAGVAPYEQYF TRBV27 TRBD2
CASSASRGGELFF TRBV7-6 NA
CAIGRTGKGYEQYF TRBV10-3 TRBD1
CATSANRVPGGNEQFF TRBV24-1 NA
CASRPLPGVRQPQHF TRBV6-5 NA
CASSPPGVSYEQYF TRBV6-5 NA